This entry is about one TCR beta chain. No cognate antigen has been identified for it. Base qualities were left out, and no much larger clone turns up one base away. This sample is part of a study of T-cell reconstitution after alpha-beta-depleted transplantation in children (dated by TCRdb to about 2016). Some background on the complete study: The study quantitatively tracked T-cell immune reconstitution after TCRalphabeta/CD19-depleted allogeneic hematopoietic cell transplantation in children using TCR repertoire profiling.

The library was made by PCR. This sample was sequenced with an Illumina HiSeq 2500. To normalize quantification of the TCRbeta repertoire, the TCR libraries were built with molecular barcoding that relied on unique molecular identifiers. TCRdb took the public reads, trimmed them with fastp at Q25, ran MiXCR for clone calling and kept in-frame beta chains. Each entry merges the rows of one CDR3 protein and shows their most common DNA and genes. Across this sample there are about 610,000 distinct CDR3 sequences, with over 9.5% seen only once. The ten biggest clones cover around 4% of the sample. Sequenced here: PBMCs from the stem cell graft donor, sampled from the stem cell graft. The receptor was derived from a human donor who donated a stem cell graft to a child with acute myeloid leukemia.

The nucleotide sequence is TGTGCCAGCAGCCAAGACGGTCGGGAGACCCAGTACTTC. It codes for CASSQDGRETQYF. The V and J segments used are TRBV4-2 and TRBJ2-5; no D gene call is confident. The CDR1 and CDR2 encoded by the germline V gene are LGHNA and YNFKEQ. The CDR3 holds 13 amino acids from the cysteine to the phenylalanine. CDR3 DNA only is kept here, 39 bases in frame from base 1. V loses 0 bases, J loses 5 bases, and the germline ends lie 7 bases apart.